This T cell receptor beta chain was sequenced for a study of T cell repertoires in cytomegalovirus infection (dated 2019 in TCRdb). Notes on the research overall: Peptide stimulations targeted recently identified HLA-C-restricted CMV epitopes, whose presentation resists viral immunomodulation, together with well-studied HLA-B-restricted epitopes. Because public TCR beta signatures pointed to carriage of CMV infection together with the matching HLA type, the HLA type of each donor mattered for the analysis.

This clonotype was counted a few times. The specificity of this receptor is unknown. Qualities for individual bases were not recorded, and no much larger clone is one base off. The treatment or condition label corresponds to: in vitro stimulation with specific CMV peptide epitopes to enrich CMV-specific T cells. A distance of 16 bases separates the germline ends of V and J, which lose 3 bases and 4 bases respectively. Spanning cysteine to phenylalanine, the CDR3 consists of 16 amino acids. Here the CDR3 DNA is all that survives: 48 bases in frame from base 1. Study-wide conclusions, independent of this receptor: In both this cohort and an independent cohort of some 380 donors, the cumulative frequency of public TCR beta family members distinguished carriers of CMV infection plus the relevant HLA type. The ex vivo response was dominated by HLA-C-restricted CMV-specific TCR beta clonotypes, which also provided the single most frequent clonotype in two of eight donors.

The reads were generated on an Illumina HiSeq 1500. Using fastp at Q25 and MiXCR, TCRdb reprocessed the public reads and kept productive beta chains. Each CDR3 protein appears once, grouped with its most common genes and DNA. The sample records just under 500,000 distinct CDR3 sequences, about 33% of which are singletons. 15% to 20% of the sample is taken by the ten largest. Here the chain combines TRBV12-3 or TRBV12-4 and TRBJ1-3; the D gene lacks a confident call. Sequences were derived from cultured PBMCs, sampled from culture after CMV antigen stimulation. The receptor comes from a human donor in good health (CMV status not recorded). Some clones in this sample may be carry-over from other donors' samples. The CDR3: CASSLQVLSEGNTIYF. The sequenced DNA: TGTGCCAGCAGTTTGCAGGTCCTCTCTGAAGGAAACACCATATATTTT.